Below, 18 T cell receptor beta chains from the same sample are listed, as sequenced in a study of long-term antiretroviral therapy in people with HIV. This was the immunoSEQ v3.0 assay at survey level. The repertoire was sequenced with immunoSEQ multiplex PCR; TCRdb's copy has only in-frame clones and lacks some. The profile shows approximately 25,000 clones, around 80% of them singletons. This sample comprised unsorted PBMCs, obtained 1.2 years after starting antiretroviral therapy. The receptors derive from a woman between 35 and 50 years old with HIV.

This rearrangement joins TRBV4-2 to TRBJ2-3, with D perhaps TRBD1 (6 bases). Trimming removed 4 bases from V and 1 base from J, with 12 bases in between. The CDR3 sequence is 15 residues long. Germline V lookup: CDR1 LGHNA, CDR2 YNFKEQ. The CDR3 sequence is CASSRNRAGTDTQYF. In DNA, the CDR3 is TGTGCCAGCAGCCGCAACAGGGCTGGCACAGATACGCAGTATTTT.

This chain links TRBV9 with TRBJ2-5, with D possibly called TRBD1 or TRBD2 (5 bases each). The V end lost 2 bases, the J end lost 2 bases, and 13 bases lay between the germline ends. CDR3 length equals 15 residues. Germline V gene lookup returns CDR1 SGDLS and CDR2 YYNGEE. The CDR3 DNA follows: TGTGCCAGCAGCGTCGCCGGGACCTATCAAGAGACCCAGTACTTC. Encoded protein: CASSVAGTYQETQYF.

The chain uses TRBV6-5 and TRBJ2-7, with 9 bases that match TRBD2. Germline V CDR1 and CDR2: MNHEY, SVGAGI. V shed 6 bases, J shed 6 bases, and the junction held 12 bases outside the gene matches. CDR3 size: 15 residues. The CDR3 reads CASRFLAGRAIEQYF. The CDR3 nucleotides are TGTGCCAGCAGGTTTCTAGCGGGGAGGGCGATCGAGCAGTACTTC.

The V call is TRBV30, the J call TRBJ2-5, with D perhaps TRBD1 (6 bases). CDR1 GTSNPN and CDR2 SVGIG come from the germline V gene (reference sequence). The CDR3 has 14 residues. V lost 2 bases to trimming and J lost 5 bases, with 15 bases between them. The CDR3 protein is CAWSPGDPGETQYF. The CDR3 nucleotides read TGTGCCTGGAGTCCAGGGGACCCTGGGGAGACCCAGTACTTC. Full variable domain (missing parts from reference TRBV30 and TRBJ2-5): SQTIHQWPATLVQPVGSPLSLECTVEGTSNPNLYWYRQAAGRGLQLLFYSVGIGQISSEVPQNLSASRPQDRQFILSSKKLLLSDSGFYLCAWSPGDPGETQYFGPGTRLLVL.

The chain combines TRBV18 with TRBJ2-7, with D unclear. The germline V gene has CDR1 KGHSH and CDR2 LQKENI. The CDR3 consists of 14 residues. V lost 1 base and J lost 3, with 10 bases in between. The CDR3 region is CASSPQRHLYEQYF. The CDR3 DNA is TGTGCCAGCTCACCACAGCGTCACCTCTACGAGCAGTACTTC.

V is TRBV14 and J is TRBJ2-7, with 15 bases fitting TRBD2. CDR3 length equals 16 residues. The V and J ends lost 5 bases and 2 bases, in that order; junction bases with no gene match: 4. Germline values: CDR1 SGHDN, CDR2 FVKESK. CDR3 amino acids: CASSVGLAGGAYEQYF. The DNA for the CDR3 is TGTGCCAGCAGCGTAGGACTAGCGGGAGGGGCCTACGAGCAGTACTTC.

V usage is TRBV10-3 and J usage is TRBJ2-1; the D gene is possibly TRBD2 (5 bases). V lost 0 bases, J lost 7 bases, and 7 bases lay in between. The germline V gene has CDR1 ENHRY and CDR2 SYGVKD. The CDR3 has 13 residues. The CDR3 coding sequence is TGTGCCATCAGTGAGTCACCGGGGAATGAGCAGTTCTTC. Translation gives CAISESPGNEQFF.

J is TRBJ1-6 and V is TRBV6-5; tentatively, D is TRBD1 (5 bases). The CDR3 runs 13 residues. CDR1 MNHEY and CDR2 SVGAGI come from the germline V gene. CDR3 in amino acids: CASRGAFGSPLHF. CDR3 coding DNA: TGTGCTTCGCGAGGGGCGTTTGGTTCACCCCTCCACTTT.

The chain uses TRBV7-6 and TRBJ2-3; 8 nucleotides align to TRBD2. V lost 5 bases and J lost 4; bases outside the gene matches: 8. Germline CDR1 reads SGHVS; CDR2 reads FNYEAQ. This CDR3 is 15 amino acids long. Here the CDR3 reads CASSPLAGFPDTQYF. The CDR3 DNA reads TGTGCCAGCAGCCCCTTAGCGGGATTCCCAGATACGCAGTATTTT.

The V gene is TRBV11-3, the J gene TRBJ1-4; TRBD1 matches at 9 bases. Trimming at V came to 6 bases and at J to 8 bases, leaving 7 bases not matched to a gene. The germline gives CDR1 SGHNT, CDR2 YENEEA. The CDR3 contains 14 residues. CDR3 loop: CASSPRDRDEKLFF. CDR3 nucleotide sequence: TGTGCCAGCAGTCCTCGGGACAGGGACGAAAAACTGTTTTTT.

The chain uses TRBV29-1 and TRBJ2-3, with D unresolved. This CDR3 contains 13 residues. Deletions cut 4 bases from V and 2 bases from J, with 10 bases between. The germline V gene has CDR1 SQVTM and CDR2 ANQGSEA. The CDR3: CSVGVQYTDTQYF. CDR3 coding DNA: TGCAGCGTTGGTGTACAGTACACAGATACGCAGTATTTT.

The CDR3 DNA follows: TGTGCCAGCAGCTTGGAGCGGGGCAACTATGGCTACACCTTC. It encodes CASSLERGNYGYTF. The chain is built from TRBV5-4 and TRBJ1-2; D is perhaps TRBD1 (5 bases). The germline CDR1 and CDR2 sequences are SGHNT and YYREEE (reference sequence). The V gene lost 0 bases and the J gene lost 2 bases, with 8 bases spanning the gap. CDR3 length: 14 residues.

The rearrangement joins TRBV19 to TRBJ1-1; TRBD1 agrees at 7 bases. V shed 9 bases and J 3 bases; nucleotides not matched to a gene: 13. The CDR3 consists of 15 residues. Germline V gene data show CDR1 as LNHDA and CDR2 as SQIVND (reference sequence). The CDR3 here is CASRGVRSGDTEAFF. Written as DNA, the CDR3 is TGTGCCAGCAGGGGGGTAAGGTCGGGGGACACTGAAGCTTTCTTT.

The CDR3 spells CASSPSGALNQPQHF. DNA of the CDR3: TGTGCCAGCAGCCCTTCAGGGGCGTTAAATCAGCCCCAGCATTTT. The rearrangement links TRBV14 to TRBJ1-5; TRBD1 is a possible D gene (6 bases). The CDR3 is 15 residues long. Germline lookup yields CDR1 SGHDN and CDR2 FVKESK. The V end was cut by 4 bases, the J end by 4 bases, with 14 bases between.

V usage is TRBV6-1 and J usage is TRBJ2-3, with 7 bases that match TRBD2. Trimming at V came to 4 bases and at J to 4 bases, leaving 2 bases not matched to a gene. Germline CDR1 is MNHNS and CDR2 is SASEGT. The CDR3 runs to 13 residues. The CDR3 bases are TGTGCCAGCAGTGGAGCGGGGCCAGATACGCAGTATTTT. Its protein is CASSGAGPDTQYF.

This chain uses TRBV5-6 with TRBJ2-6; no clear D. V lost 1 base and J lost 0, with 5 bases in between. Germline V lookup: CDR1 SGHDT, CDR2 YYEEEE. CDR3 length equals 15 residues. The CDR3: CASSLINSGANVLTF. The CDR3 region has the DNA TGTGCCAGCAGCTTGATCAACTCTGGGGCCAACGTCCTGACTTTC.

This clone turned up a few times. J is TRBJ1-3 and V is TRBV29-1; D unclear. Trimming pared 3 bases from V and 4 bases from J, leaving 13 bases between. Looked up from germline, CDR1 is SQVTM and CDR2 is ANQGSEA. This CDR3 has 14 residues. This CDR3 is CSVDGQAYGNTIYF. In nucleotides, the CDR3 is TGCAGCGTTGATGGCCAGGCCTACGGAAACACCATATATTTT.

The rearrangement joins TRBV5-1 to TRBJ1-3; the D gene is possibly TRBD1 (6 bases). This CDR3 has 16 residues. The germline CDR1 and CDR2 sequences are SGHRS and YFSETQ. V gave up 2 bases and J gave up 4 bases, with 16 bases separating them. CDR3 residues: CASSFSGPGQGNTIYF. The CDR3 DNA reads TGCGCCAGCAGCTTTTCCGGCCCGGGACAAGGAAACACCATATATTTT.